This T cell receptor beta chain was found in a study of OX40 agonist ivuxolimab in advanced cancers. CDR3 size: 16 residues. Germline CDR1 reads LNHNV; CDR2 reads YYDKDF (reference sequence). Losses at the gene ends were 5 bases for V and 5 bases for J; bases not matched to a gene: 8. The method was immunoSEQ multiplex PCR; TCRdb's version includes in-frame clones alone and lacks a portion of them. The data contain roughly 60,000 clones, around 87% of them singletons. Blood draws occurred at baseline, cycle 4 day 1, and cycle 7 day 1. The sequence came from an adult with an advanced solid tumor such as melanoma, head and neck, liver or kidney cancer. This material consisted of CD4+ or CD8+ T cells sorted from blood, taken in a trial of the OX40 agonist ivuxolimab. The chain employs TRBV15 and TRBJ2-1; 11 bases agree with TRBD1. DNA of the CDR3: TGTGCCACCAGCTGGGCCCGGACAGGGGGCAACAATGAGCAGTTCTTC. Its protein product is CATSWARTGGNNEQFF.